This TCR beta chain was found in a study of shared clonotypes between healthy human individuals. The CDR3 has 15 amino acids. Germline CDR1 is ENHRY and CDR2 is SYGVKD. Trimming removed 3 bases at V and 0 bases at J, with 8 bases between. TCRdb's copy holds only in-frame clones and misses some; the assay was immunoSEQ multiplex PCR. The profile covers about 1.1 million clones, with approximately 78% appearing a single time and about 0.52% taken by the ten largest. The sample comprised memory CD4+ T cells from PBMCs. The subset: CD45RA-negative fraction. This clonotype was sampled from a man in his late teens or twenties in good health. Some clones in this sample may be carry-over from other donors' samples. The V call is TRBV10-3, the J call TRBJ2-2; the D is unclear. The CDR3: CAISEVRTNTGELFF. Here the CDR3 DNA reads TGTGCCATCAGTGAAGTCAGGACGAACACCGGGGAGCTGTTTTTT.